This TCR beta chain was profiled in a study of technical replicates of blood from several donors (dated by TCRdb to between 2016 and 2019). From cysteine to phenylalanine, the CDR3 is 15 amino acids long. Left in the record is the CDR3 DNA by itself, 45 bases read in frame from the first base. V has 2 bases trimmed and J has 5 bases trimmed; junction bases matching no gene number 7. Via the germline V gene, CDR1 is SGHTA and CDR2 FQGNSA. Comment on this clone: What antigen it recognizes has not been identified. Base-call qualities are not available, and no considerably larger clone is one nucleotide away.

Library preparation was by the immunoSEQ multiplex PCR assay. Entries here come from immuneACCESS through TCRdb and include only in-frame sequences with V and J called. Some clones fail to appear in such tables; in the studies checked, an unresolved V gene covers under half of the shortfall, and the cause of the remainder is unknown. The sample includes tens of thousands of clones, with around 97% observed a single time. Of the sample, approximately 0.21% falls within the top ten clones. Sequenced: T cells isolated from PBMCs. This receptor was obtained from a human donor in good health. The chain was built from TRBV7-2 and TRBJ1-2, with 8 central nucleotides matching TRBD1. The CDR3 corresponds to CASSLQGAVGYGYTF. The DNA is as follows: TGTGCCAGCAGCTTACAGGGGGCTGTTGGGTATGGCTACACCTTC.